The clone carrying this T cell receptor beta chain was picked up a small number of times. Its cognate antigen is unknown. A much larger clone lies one base from this, so it may be a read error. This record belongs to a study of blood T cells in healthy people across ages. The V gene lost 0 bases and the J gene lost 11 bases, with 13 bases spanning the gap. CDR3 size: 12 residues. Germline V gene lookup returns CDR1 GTSNPN and CDR2 SVGIG (reference sequence). Roughly 9.2 milliliters was the volume of peripheral blood drawn from each donor. Together with a sample-barcoded 5' primer, a J-beta primer mix was included in a second PCR lasting about 7 to 12 cycles. TCRdb itself ran the 5' RACE reads through MiXCR, one entry per CDR3 protein. The top ten clones hold 15% of a sample with 710,000 or so distinct CDR3 sequences, around 32% of them seen once. Findings and caveats of the study: Considered underestimates were the diversity estimates obtained from one million T cells.

The sequencing sample was made of blood. V is TRBV30 and J is TRBJ2-5; D remains ambiguous. The sequence was obtained from a woman of 80 years or more in good health. DNA for the CDR3: TGTGCCTGGAGTGTGACCAGGAATGAGCAGTACTTC. It encodes CAWSVTRNEQYF. Supplemented by reference TRBV30 and TRBJ2-5, the full variable domain reads SQTIHQWPATLVQPVGSPLSLECTVEGTSNPNLYWYRQAAGRGLQLLFYSVGIGQISSEVPQNLSASRPQDRQFILSSKKLLLSDSGFYLCAWSVTRNEQYFGPGTRLLVL.